These T cell receptor beta chains were read from a single sample in a study of cytomegalovirus exposure and HLA in healthy donors. Clones were read by immunoSEQ multiplex PCR, and TCRdb kept only the in-frame ones, dropping some. The data contain approximately 160,000 clones, about three quarters of them singletons. Specimen: PBMCs. All receptors come from a woman between 45 and 60 years old in good health and CMV-seropositive. CDR3s include the opening cysteine and the closing phenylalanine or tryptophan. The D gene is left open where the match is weak. The size entry is marked missing in some rows and otherwise reads once, few, many or a size class.

V gene	J gene	clone size	D gene	CDR3 protein	CDR3 DNA
TRBV4-3	TRBJ1-1	.	.	CASSQGAGDYEAFF	TGCGCCAGCAGCCAAGGTGCGGGGGACTACGAAGCTTTCTTT
TRBV19	TRBJ1-5	.	.	CASRRERSNQPQHF	TGTGCCAGTAGGAGGGAGCGAAGCAATCAGCCCCAGCATTTT
TRBV5-4	TRBJ1-5	.	.	CASSFGQGRTQHF	TGTGCCAGCAGCTTCGGGCAGGGAAGAACCCAGCATTTT
TRBV4-3	TRBJ2-6	.	.	CASSQGVGSGANGLTF	TGCGCCAGCAGCCAAGGCGTAGGCTCTGGGGCCAACGGCCTGACTTTC
TRBV28	TRBJ2-7	once	TRBD1	CASSYYPQGVSYEQYF	TGTGCCAGCAGTTACTACCCGCAGGGGGTTTCCTACGAGCAGTACTTC
TRBV27	TRBJ1-1	.	TRBD1	CASSPWTGGGTEAFF	TGTGCCAGCAGTCCCTGGACAGGGGGTGGCACTGAAGCTTTCTTT
TRBV7-8	TRBJ2-6	.	.	CASSLVAIGETWANGLTF	TGTGCCAGCAGCTTAGTGGCGATCGGGGAAACCTGGGCCAACGGCCTGACTTTC
TRBV7-9	TRBJ1-4	.	.	CASSFPTLERGNSREKLFF	TGTGCCAGCAGCTTCCCCACCCTCGAACGGGGGAACAGCCGGGAAAAACTGTTTTTT
TRBV29-1	TRBJ1-1	.	.	CSTGGSGTGVGGF	TGCAGCACGGGGGGCTCCGGGACGGGGGTAGGTGGCTTC
TRBV5-4	TRBJ1-2	.	.	CASSFDRSGGYGYTF	TGTGCCAGCAGCTTTGACAGGTCTGGGGGCTATGGCTACACCTTC
TRBV7-7	TRBJ2-2	.	.	CASSPDRPGELFF	TGTGCTAGCAGCCCCGACAGGCCCGGGGAGCTGTTTTTT
TRBV7-9	TRBJ1-1	.	.	CASSSTGGTNTEAFF	TGTGCCAGCAGCTCTACGGGGGGGACGAACACTGAAGCTTTCTTT
TRBV27	TRBJ1-2	.	TRBD1	CASSSPGQGYYGYTF	TGTGCCAGCAGTTCGCCGGGACAGGGGTACTATGGCTACACCTTC
TRBV4-3	TRBJ2-1	.	TRBD1	CASSQDSGTGGSNEQFF	TGCGCCAGCAGCCAAGACTCCGGGACAGGGGGTTCAAATGAGCAGTTCTTC
TRBV18	TRBJ1-1	.	TRBD1	CASSLGQKNTEAFF	TGTGCCAGCTCCCTGGGACAGAAGAACACTGAAGCTTTCTTT
TRBV7-2	TRBJ1-5	.	.	CASSLGQGHNQPQHF	TGTGCCAGCAGCTTAGGGCAGGGACACAATCAGCCCCAGCATTTT
TRBV5-7	TRBJ2-7	.	TRBD2	CASSLGLAGSPYEQYF	TGTGCCAGCAGCTTGGGACTAGCGGGGAGTCCTTACGAGCAGTACTTC
TRBV4-3	TRBJ1-1	.	TRBD1	CASSPRDRGSNTEAFF	TGCGCCAGCAGCCCCCGGGACAGGGGTTCCAACACTGAAGCTTTCTTT
TRBV11-3	TRBJ2-7	once	.	CASSHRSGNDEQYF	TGTGCCAGCAGCCACCGTTCAGGGAATGACGAGCAGTACTTC
TRBV5-5	TRBJ2-7	.	TRBD1	CASSLTGTGALSSYEQYF	TGTGCCAGCAGCCTTACCGGGACAGGGGCCCTCTCCTCCTACGAGCAGTACTTC
TRBV29-1	TRBJ2-3	.	TRBD1	CSALGGDRGPTDTQYF	TGCAGCGCCTTAGGGGGGGACAGGGGGCCGACAGATACGCAGTATTTT
TRBV19	TRBJ1-2	.	TRBD1	CASSIRDRGSGYTF	TGTGCCAGTAGTATCCGGGACAGGGGATCTGGCTACACCTTC
TRBV4-3	TRBJ2-1	.	.	CASSQVRGRNEQFF	TGCGCCAGCAGCCAGGTAAGAGGGAGAAATGAGCAGTTCTTC
TRBV9	TRBJ1-1	.	.	CASSRRENTEAFF	TGTGCCAGCAGTCGCAGGGAAAACACTGAAGCTTTCTTT
TRBV4-1	TRBJ1-6	.	TRBD1	CASSQDLQGGLSYNSPLHF	TGCGCCAGCAGCCAAGATCTTCAGGGGGGCCTCTCCTATAATTCACCCCTCCACTTT
TRBV6-6	TRBJ1-1	.	.	CASSYSRRSGNTEAFF	TGTGCCAGCAGTTACTCGCGAAGGTCAGGGAACACTGAAGCTTTCTTT
TRBV27	TRBJ2-7	.	TRBD2	CASSLAGGLEQYF	TGTGCCAGCAGTTTAGCGGGGGGGCTCGAGCAGTACTTC
TRBV4-2	TRBJ1-1	.	TRBD1	CASSQDEGPGQGGNEAFF	TGTGCCAGCAGCCAAGATGAGGGACCGGGACAGGGAGGGAATGAAGCTTTCTTT
TRBV28	TRBJ2-7	few	TRBD1	CASRGDRGLDEQYF	TGTGCCAGCAGGGGGGACAGGGGGTTAGACGAGCAGTACTTC
TRBV7-2	TRBJ2-2	.	TRBD1	CASSLRQGVTGELLF	TGTGCCAGCAGCTTACGACAGGGAGTCACCGGGGAGCTGCTTTTT
TRBV9	TRBJ2-5	.	.	CASSLSGQETQYF	TGTGCCAGCAGCCTTAGCGGACAAGAGACCCAGTACTTC
TRBV27	TRBJ2-7	.	TRBD1	CASRLPGQVYEQYF	TGTGCCAGCAGATTACCGGGACAGGTCTACGAGCAGTACTTC
TRBV6-5	TRBJ1-2	.	.	CAARRNNYGYTF	TGTGCCGCTCGCAGAAATAACTATGGCTACACCTTC
TRBV18	TRBJ1-5	.	.	CASSPVDSNQPQHF	TGTGCCAGCTCACCAGTAGATAGCAATCAGCCCCAGCATTTT
TRBV4-1	TRBJ1-3	.	TRBD1	CASSHGTGGSSSGNTIYF	TGCGCCAGCAGCCATGGGACAGGGGGCTCTAGCTCTGGAAACACCATATATTTT
TRBV4-3	TRBJ2-3	.	.	CASSQGFERDTQYF	TGCGCCAGCAGCCAAGGGTTTGAGCGGGATACGCAGTATTTT
TRBV7-2	TRBJ2-3	.	.	CASSLLGTDTQYF	TGTGCCAGCAGCTTATTAGGCACAGATACGCAGTATTTT